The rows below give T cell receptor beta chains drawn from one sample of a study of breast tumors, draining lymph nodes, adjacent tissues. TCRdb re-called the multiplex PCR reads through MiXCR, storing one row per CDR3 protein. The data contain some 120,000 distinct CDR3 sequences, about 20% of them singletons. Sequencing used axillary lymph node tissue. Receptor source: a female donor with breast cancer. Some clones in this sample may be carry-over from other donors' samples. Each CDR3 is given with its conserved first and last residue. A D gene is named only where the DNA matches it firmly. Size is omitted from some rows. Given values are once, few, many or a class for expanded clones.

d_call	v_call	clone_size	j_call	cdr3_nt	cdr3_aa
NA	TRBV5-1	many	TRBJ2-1	TGCGCCAGCAGCACGACAGGTTACAATGAGCAGTTCTTC	CASSTTGYNEQFF
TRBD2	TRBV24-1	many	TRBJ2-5	TGTGCCACCAGTGATTCCGGGACTAGCCAAGAGACCCAGTACTTC	CATSDSGTSQETQYF
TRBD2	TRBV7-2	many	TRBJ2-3	TGTGCCAGCAGCCCGCGGACTAGCGGGGGGGCCTCGACAGATACGCAGTATTTT	CASSPRTSGGASTDTQYF
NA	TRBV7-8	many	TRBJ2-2	TGTGCCAGCAGCTTAGTTTTCTCTGCCAAATCACCCGGGGAGCTGTTTTTT	CASSLVFSAKSPGELFF
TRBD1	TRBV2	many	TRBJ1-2	TGTGCCAGCAGTATCCCGGGACAGAGAACTAACTATGGCTACACCTTC	CASSIPGQRTNYGYTF
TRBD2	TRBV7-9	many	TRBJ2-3	TGTGCCAGCAGCCATGATAGCGGGGGCCGACGCGATACGCAGTATTTT	CASSHDSGGRRDTQYF
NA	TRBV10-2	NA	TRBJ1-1	TGCGCCAGCAGTGAAAGGACAGCCATGAACACTGAAGCTTTCTTT	CASSERTAMNTEAFF
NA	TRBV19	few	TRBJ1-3	TGTGCCAGTAAGCAAGGAGGAAACACCATATATTTT	CASKQGGNTIYF
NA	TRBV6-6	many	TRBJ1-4	TGTGCCAGCAGACCTCACCTTAATACCAGAGCAACTAATGAAAAACTGTTTTTT	CASRPHLNTRATNEKLFF
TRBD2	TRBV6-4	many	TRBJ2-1	TGTGCCAGCAGTGACTCACGGGCGGGAGGGACCAATGAGCAGTTCTTC	CASSDSRAGGTNEQFF
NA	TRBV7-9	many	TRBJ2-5	TGTGCCAGCAGCTACGGGTCCGAACGGGAGACCCAGTACTTC	CASSYGSERETQYF
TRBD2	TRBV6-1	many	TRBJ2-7	TGTGCCAGCAGTGTGTGGCTAGCGGGAGGAGGCTCCTACGAGCAGTACTTC	CASSVWLAGGGSYEQYF
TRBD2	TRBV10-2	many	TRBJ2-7	TGCGCCAGCAGGGCTGGACTAGCGGGAGGGTTCTACGAGCAGTACTTC	CASRAGLAGGFYEQYF
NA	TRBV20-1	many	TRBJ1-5	TGCAGTGCTAGAGTCAGGGCCAATCAGCCCCAGCATTTT	CSARVRANQPQHF
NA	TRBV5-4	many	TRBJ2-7	TGTGCCAGCAGCTTGGCCCCGAGCCACGAGCAGTACTTC	CASSLAPSHEQYF
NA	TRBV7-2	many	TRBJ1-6	TGTGCCAGCACCGAAAGAGGTTCACCCCTCCACTTT	CASTERGSPLHF
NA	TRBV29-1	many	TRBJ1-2	TGCAGCGTTGATATAGCTTTCAACTATGGCTACACCTTC	CSVDIAFNYGYTF
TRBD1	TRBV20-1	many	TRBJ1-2	TGCAGTGCTAGTGAGGACAGGGTCTATGGCTACACCTTC	CSASEDRVYGYTF
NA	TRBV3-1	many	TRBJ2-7	TGTGCCAGCAGCCAAAGACAGTCCAGGGAGTACGAGCAGTACTTC	CASSQRQSREYEQYF
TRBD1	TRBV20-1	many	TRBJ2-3	TGCAGTGCTTTGGGACAGTCCACAGATACGCAGTATTTT	CSALGQSTDTQYF
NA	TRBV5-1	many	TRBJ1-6	TGCGCCAGCAGCCCGGGGGTGGGGGGGGGTAATTCACCCCTCCACTTT	CASSPGVGGGNSPLHF
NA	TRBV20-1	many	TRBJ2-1	TGCAGTGCTAGAGATGGGGTCTGGCCGGCCTCCAATGAGCAGTTCTTC	CSARDGVWPASNEQFF
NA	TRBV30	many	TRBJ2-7	TGTGCCGGAGGCTCTTCATACGAGCAGTACTTC	CAGGSSYEQYF
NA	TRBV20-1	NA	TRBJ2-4	TGCAGTGCTAGTCCGACCTACCCTAAAAACATTCAGTACTTC	CSASPTYPKNIQYF
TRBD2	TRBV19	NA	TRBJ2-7	TGTGCCAGTGGTCAGAAGTTGACTAGCTATTACGAGCAGTACTTC	CASGQKLTSYYEQYF
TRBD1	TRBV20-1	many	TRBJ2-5	TGCAGTGCTAAAGGGACAGAAAAGGAGACCCAGTACTTC	CSAKGTEKETQYF
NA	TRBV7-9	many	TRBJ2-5	TGTGCCAGCAGCTTAGCGCCGTCCAGGGAAGAGACCCAGTACTTC	CASSLAPSREETQYF
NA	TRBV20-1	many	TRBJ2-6	TGCAGTGCTAAGGGCGGAAGTTCTGGGGCCAACGTCCTGACTTTC	CSAKGGSSGANVLTF
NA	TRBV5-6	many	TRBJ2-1	TGTGCCAGCAGCTGGAGACCGAGGGGGATTAGCTCCTACAATGAGCAGTTCTTC	CASSWRPRGISSYNEQFF
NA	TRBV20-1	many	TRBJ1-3	TGCAGTGCTACAACGGGGTATTCAGGGAACACCATATATTTT	CSATTGYSGNTIYF
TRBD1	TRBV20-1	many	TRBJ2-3	TGCAGTGCTAGAGTACCCGGGACAGGGTCCGATACGCAGTATTTT	CSARVPGTGSDTQYF
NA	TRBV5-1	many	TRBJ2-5	TGCGCCAGCAGCTTTTTGACGGGGTCTCTTGGGACCCAGTACTTC	CASSFLTGSLGTQYF
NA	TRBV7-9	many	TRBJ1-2	TGTGCCAGCAGCTTTCGCCAGATCCATTTTGGCTACACCTTC	CASSFRQIHFGYTF
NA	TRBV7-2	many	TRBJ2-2	TGTGCCAGCAGCAAACAAAGCACCGGGGAGCTGTTTTTT	CASSKQSTGELFF
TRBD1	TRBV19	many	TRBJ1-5	TGTGCCAGTAGTGGACAGGGGACGGCCCGGAACCAGCCCCAGCATTTT	CASSGQGTARNQPQHF
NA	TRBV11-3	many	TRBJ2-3	TGTGCCAGCAGCCAGTCCGCGGTAGATACGCAGTATTTT	CASSQSAVDTQYF
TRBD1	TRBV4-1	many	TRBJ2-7	TGCGCCAGCAGCCAGGCCCCGGGACAGGGCTACGAGCAGTACTTC	CASSQAPGQGYEQYF
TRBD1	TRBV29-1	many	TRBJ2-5	TGCAGCGTTGAAGATTTTGGGACAGGTGGAGAGACCCAGTACTTC	CSVEDFGTGGETQYF
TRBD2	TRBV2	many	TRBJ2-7	TGTGCCAGCGTGGCTAGCGGGAGTATTTCCTACGAGCAGTACTTC	CASVASGSISYEQYF
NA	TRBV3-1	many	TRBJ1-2	TGTGCCAGCAGCCAAGGGGGGGTTTATGGCTACACCTTC	CASSQGGVYGYTF